This T cell receptor (beta chain) stems from a study of CD8+ T cells in alopecia areata. This clone was seen a handful of times. Antigen: not known. All gene names here are mouse names. The missing CDR3 end, 4 residues past where the read stops, is filled in from the germline J gene. Sorting of pooled cutaneous lymph node cells used CD4, CD8alpha, NKG2D, NKG2ACE and other markers. Findings and limits, study-wide: Clonality exceeded that of normal scalp in lesional scalp, most notably in alopecia totalis/universalis.

Germline V gene data show CDR1 as SNHLY and CDR2 as FYNGKV (reference sequence). The CDR3 has 14 amino acids. The J segment lost 1 base and the V segment lost 6 bases, leaving 3 bases of the junction unmatched. Extracted from the samples, RNA was reverse transcribed into cDNA to serve as the sequencing template. Profiling relied on immunoSEQ multiplex PCR, and the TCRdb table lists in-frame clones only, not all of them. The specimen has around 290,000 clones, none found just once. The chain is built from TRBV3 and TRBJ2-1; 7 bases fit TRBD2. Sequencing used CD4+ T cells sorted from a lymph node. The clonotype originates from a C3H/HeJ mouse with alopecia areata. This strain has MHC haplotype H2-k. The CDR3 is CASSPGGNYAEQFF. The DNA read from the CDR3 is TGTGCCAGCAGTCCTGGGGGAAACTATGCT.